Sequencing of this T cell receptor beta chain was carried out in a study of blood T cell repertoires in COVID-19. Overall study: Researchers got acute and convalescent COVID-19 samples from the United States, Italy and Spain. T cells, B-cell-depleted T cells, or PBMCs provided the cDNA or gDNA that served as material.

Original handling: Estimates of nucleated cell counts were drawn from the amplification of reference gene primers. Profiled with immunoSEQ multiplex PCR; TCRdb holds only in-frame clones, not every one. V and J calls plus clone size are reproduced from that table; the DNA served to infer D and trimming. The sample shows about 31,000 clones, about nine tenths of them seen only once. V was pared by 6 bases and J by 1 base, with 5 bases of the junction left unmatched. The CDR3 is 15 amino acids. Germline V lookup: CDR1 LGHNT, CDR2 FRNRAP. The sample taken for sequencing was peripheral blood. The V and J genes are TRBV12-5 and TRBJ2-3; the match to TRBD2 covers 9 bases. The receptor was derived from a human donor in a cohort sampled during active COVID-19. This CDR3 is CASGTSGPRTDTQYF. CDR3 sequence (DNA): TGTGCTAGTGGCACTAGCGGGCCCCGCACAGATACGCAGTATTTT.